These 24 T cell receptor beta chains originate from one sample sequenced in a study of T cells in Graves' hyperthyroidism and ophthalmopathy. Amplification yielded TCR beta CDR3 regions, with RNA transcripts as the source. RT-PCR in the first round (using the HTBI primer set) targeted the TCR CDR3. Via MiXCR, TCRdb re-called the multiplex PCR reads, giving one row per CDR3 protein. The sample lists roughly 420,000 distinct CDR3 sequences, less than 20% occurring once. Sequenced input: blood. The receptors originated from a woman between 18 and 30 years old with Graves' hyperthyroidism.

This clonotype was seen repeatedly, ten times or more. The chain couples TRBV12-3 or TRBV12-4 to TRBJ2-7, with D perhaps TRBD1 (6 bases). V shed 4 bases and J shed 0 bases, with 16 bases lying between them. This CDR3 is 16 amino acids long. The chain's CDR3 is CASSSTRPGVSYEQYF. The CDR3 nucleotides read TGTGCCAGCAGTTCCACCCGGCCAGGGGTCTCCTACGAGCAGTACTTC.

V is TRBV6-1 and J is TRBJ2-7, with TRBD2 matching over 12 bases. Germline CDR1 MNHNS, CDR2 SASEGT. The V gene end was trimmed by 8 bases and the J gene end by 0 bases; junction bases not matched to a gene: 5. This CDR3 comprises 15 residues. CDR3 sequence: CASGLAGTSSYEQYF. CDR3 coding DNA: TGTGCCAGCGGACTAGCGGGGACTAGCTCCTACGAGCAGTACTTC.

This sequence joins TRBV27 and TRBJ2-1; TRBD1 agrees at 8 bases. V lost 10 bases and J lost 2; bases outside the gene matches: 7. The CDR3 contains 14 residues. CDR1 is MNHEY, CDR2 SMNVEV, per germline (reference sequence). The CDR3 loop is CATKLQGAYNEQFF. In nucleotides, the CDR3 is TGTGCCACCAAACTACAGGGGGCCTACAATGAGCAGTTCTTC.

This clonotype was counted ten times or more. CDR3 nucleotides: TGTGCCAGCAGCCAAGATACAACAGCGGGAGTTAAAGGAAATACGCAGTATTTT. Translated, it gives CASSQDTTAGVKGNTQYF. The chain joins TRBV3-1 to TRBJ2-3; 8 nucleotides align to TRBD2. CDR3 length: 18 amino acids. Germline-derived CDR1 and CDR2 are LGHDT and YNNKEL (reference sequence). J was trimmed by 7 bases and V by 0 bases; bases with no gene match: 15.

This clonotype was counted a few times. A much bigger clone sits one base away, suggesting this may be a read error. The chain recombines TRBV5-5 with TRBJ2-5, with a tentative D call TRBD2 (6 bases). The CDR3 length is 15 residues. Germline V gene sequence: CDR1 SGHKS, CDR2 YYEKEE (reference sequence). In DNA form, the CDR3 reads TGTGCCAGCAACTTGGACGGGAGAGGGCAAGAGACCCAGTACTTC. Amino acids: CASNLDGRGQETQYF.

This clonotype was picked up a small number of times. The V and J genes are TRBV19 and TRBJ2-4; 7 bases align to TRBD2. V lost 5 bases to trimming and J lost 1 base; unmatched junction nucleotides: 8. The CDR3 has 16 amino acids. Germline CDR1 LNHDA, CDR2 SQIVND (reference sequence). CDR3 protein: CASSPSNGGAKNIQYF. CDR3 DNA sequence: TGTGCCAGTAGTCCGTCGAACGGGGGGGCCAAAAACATTCAGTACTTC.

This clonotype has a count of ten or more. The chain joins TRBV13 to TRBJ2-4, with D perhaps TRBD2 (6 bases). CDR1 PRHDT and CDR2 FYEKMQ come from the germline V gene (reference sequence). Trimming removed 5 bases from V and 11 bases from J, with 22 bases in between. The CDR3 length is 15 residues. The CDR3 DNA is TGTGCCAGCAGCAAATGGGACTTTAAAATTAGCGTTCAGTACTTC. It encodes CASSKWDFKISVQYF.

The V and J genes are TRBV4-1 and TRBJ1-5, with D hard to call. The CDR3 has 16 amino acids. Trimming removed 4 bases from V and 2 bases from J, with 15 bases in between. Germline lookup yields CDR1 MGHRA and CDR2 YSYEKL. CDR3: CASSPRRVGGNQPQHF. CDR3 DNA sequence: TGCGCCAGCAGCCCTAGGAGGGTCGGAGGCAATCAGCCCCAGCATTTT.

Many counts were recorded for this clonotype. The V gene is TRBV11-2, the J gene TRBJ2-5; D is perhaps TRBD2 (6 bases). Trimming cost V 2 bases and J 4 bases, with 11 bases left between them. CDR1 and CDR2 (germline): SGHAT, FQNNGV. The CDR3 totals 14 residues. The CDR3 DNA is TGTGCCAGCAGCTTATTCGGGGGTGGAGAGACCCAGTACTTC. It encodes CASSLFGGGETQYF.

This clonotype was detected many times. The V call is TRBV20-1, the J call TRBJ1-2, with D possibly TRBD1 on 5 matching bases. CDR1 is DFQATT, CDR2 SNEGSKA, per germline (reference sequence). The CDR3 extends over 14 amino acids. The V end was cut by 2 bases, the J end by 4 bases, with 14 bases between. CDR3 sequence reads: CSARLRTFVYGYTF. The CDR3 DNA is TGCAGTGCTAGATTAAGGACATTTGTCTATGGCTACACCTTC.

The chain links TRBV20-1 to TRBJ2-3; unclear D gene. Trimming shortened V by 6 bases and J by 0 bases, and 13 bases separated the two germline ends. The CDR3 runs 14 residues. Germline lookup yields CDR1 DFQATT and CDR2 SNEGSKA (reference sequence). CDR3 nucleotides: TGCAGTGCGCCAAGCGAGACGAGCACAGATACGCAGTATTTT. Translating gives CSAPSETSTDTQYF.

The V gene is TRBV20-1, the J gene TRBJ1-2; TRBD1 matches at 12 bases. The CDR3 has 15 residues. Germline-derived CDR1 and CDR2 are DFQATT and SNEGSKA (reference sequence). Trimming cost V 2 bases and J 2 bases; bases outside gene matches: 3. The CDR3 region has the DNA TGCAGTGCTAGACCGGGACAGGGGGCCAACTATGGCTACACCTTC. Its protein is CSARPGQGANYGYTF.

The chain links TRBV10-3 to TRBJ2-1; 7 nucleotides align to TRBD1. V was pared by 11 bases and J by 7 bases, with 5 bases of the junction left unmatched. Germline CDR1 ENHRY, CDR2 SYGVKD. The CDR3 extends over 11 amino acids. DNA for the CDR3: TGTGCCGTCCTACAGGGGAATGAGCAGTTCTTC. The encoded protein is CAVLQGNEQFF.

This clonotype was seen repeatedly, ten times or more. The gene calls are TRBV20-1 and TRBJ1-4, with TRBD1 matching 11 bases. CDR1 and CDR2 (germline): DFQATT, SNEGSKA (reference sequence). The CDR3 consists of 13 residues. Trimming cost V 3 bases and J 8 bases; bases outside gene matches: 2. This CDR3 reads CSASGTGGEKLFF. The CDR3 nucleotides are TGCAGTGCTAGTGGGACAGGGGGGGAAAAACTGTTTTTT.

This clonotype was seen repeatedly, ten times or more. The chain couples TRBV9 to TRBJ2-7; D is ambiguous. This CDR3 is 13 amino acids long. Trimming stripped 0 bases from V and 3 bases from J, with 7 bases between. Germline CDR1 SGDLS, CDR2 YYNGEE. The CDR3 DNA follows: TGTGCCAGCAGCGTAGATCCGGGCTACGAGCAGTACTTC. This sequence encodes CASSVDPGYEQYF. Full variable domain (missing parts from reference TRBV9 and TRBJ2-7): DSGVTQTPKHLITATGQRVTLRCSPRSGDLSVYWYQQSLDQGLQFLIQYYNGEERAKGNILERFSAQQFPDLHSELNLSSLELGDSALYFCASSVDPGYEQYFGPGTRLTVT.

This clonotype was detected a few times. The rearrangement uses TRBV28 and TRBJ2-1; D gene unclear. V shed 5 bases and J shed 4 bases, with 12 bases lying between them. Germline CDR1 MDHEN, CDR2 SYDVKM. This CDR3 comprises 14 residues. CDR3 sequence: CASSIPGRYNEQFF. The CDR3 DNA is TGTGCCAGCAGTATACCCGGGCGGTACAATGAGCAGTTCTTC.

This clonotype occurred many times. The DNA of the CDR3 is TGTGCCAGCTCACCTGGACAGGGGCCAGGAAACACCATATATTTT. Residues: CASSPGQGPGNTIYF. J is TRBJ1-3 and V is TRBV18; 9 bases fit TRBD1. In germline, CDR1 is KGHSH, CDR2 LQKENI. The J segment lost 4 bases and the V segment lost 3 bases, leaving 4 bases of the junction unmatched. The CDR3 has 15 amino acids. The whole variable domain, remainder taken from reference TRBV18 and TRBJ1-3, is NAGVMQNPRHLVRRRGQEARLRCSPMKGHSHVYWYRQLPEEGLKFMVYLQKENIIDESGMPKERFSAEFPKEGPSILRIQQVVRGDSAAYFCASSPGQGPGNTIYFGEGSWLTVV.

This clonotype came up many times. The chain's CDR3 is CASSFVTDNTEAFF. The CDR3 nucleotides are TGTGCCAGCAGCTTTGTGACAGATAACACTGAAGCTTTCTTT. J is TRBJ1-1 and V is TRBV11-2; a weak D match, TRBD1 (5 bases). Germline V gene data show CDR1 as SGHAT and CDR2 as FQNNGV. This CDR3 is 14 amino acids long. V was clipped by 3 bases and J by 2 bases, with 10 bases between them. Complete variable domain (other parts from reference TRBV11-2 and TRBJ1-1): EAGVAQSPRYKIIEKRQSVAFWCNPISGHATLYWYQQILGQGPKLLIQFQNNGVVDDSQLPKDRFSAERLKGVDSTLKIQPAKLEDSAVYLCASSFVTDNTEAFFGQGTRLTVV.

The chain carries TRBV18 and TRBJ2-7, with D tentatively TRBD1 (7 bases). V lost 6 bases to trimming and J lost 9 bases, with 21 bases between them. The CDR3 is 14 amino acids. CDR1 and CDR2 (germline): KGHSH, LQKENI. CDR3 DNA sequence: TGTGCCAGCTCGGGGACGGGAGCCCCAGGGGGGCAGTACTTC. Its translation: CASSGTGAPGGQYF.

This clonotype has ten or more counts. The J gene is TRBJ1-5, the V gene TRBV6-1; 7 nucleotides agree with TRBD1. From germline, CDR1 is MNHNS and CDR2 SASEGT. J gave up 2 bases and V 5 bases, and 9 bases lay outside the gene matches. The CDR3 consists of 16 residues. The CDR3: CASSLPTGEGNQPQHF. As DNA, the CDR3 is TGTGCCAGCAGTTTGCCCACAGGGGAGGGCAATCAGCCCCAGCATTTT.

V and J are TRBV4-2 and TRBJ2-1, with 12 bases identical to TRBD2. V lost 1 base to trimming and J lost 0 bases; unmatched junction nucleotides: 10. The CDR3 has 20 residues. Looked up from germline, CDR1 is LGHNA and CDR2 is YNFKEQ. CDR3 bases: TGTGCCAGCAGCCAAGGGGGTATGGGACTAGCGGGCGGCTCCTACAATGAGCAGTTCTTC. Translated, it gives CASSQGGMGLAGGSYNEQFF.

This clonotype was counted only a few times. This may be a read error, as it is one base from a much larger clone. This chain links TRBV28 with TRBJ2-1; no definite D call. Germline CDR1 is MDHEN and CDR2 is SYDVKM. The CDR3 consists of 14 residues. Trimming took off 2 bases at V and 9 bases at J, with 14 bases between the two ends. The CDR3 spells CASSLGTEWGEQFF. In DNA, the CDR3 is TGTGCCAGCAGTTTAGGAACGGAGTGGGGTGAGCAGTTCTTC.

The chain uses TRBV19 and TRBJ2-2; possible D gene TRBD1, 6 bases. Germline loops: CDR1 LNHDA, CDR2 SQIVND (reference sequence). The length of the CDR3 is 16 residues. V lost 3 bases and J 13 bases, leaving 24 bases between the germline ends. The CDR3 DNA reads TGTGCCAGTAGTATCCCCCCCCCGCCCTCGAGGGGGAGGCTGTTTTTT. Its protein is CASSIPPPPSRGRLFF. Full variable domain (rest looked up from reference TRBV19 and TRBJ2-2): DGGITQSPKYLFRKEGQNVTLSCEQNLNHDAMYWYRQDPGQGLRLIYYSQIVNDFQKGDIAEGYSVSREKKESFPLTVTSAQKNPTAFYLCASSIPPPPSRGRLFFGEGSRLTVL.

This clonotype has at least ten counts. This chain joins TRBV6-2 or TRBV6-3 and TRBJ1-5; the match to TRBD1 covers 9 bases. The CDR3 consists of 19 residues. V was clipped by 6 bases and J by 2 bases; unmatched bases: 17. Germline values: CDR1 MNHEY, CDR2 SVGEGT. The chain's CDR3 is CASRYTRTGDLLGNQPQHF. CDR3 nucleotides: TGTGCCAGCAGGTATACCCGGACAGGGGACCTCTTGGGCAATCAGCCCCAGCATTTT.